These 23 T cell receptor beta chains share one sample of origin, sequenced in a study of blood T cell repertoires in COVID-19. TCRdb's copy holds only in-frame clones and misses some; the assay was immunoSEQ multiplex PCR. The sample shows 180,000 or so clones, just under 85% of them seen only once. Specimen: peripheral blood. The source is a human donor with acute or convalescent COVID-19. The donor label of this sample is uncertain.

A few counts support this clone. The chain uses TRBV4-1 and TRBJ2-3; a weak D match, TRBD2 (6 bases). The CDR3 extends over 14 amino acids. V lost 1 base and J 8 bases, leaving 13 bases between the germline ends. Germline V gives CDR1 MGHRA, CDR2 YSYEKL. CDR3 in amino acids: CASSQGPGLGTQYF. In nucleotides, the CDR3 is TGCGCCAGCAGCCAAGGACCGGGACTTGGTACGCAGTATTTT.

V and J are TRBV3-1 (or the pseudogene TRBV3-2) and TRBJ2-7; D is undetermined. Deletions cut 1 base from V and 4 bases from J, with 11 bases between. Germline-derived CDR1 and CDR2 are LGHDT and YNNKEL (reference sequence). The CDR3 loop spans 14 amino acids. CDR3 DNA sequence: TGTGCCAGCAGCCAAGCCTCTGTGGCTTACGAGCAGTACTTC. Protein: CASSQASVAYEQYF.

The chain has TRBV11-3 and TRBJ2-7, with D possibly matching TRBD2 (7 bases). CDR1 SGHNT and CDR2 YENEEA come from the germline V gene. The CDR3 has 13 residues. V lost 5 bases and J lost 7, with 15 bases in between. CDR3 sequence reads: CASSPSGRGEQYF. The CDR3 coding sequence is TGTGCCAGCAGCCCCTCAGGGAGGGGGGAGCAGTACTTC.

The CDR3 DNA follows: TGTGCCAGCAGCCCCGGACAGCTCAACAATGAGCAGTTCTTC. Translating gives CASSPGQLNNEQFF. The genes are TRBV3-1 (or the pseudogene TRBV3-2) and TRBJ2-1, with a possible D match to TRBD1 (6 bases). The ends were cut back, 4 bases at V and 5 bases at J, with 12 bases in the middle. The CDR3 consists of 14 residues. Germline V gene data show CDR1 as LGHDT and CDR2 as YNNKEL (reference sequence).

Turning to this clone: Other nucleotide sequences from this sample produce the same CDR3. The chain links TRBV19 to TRBJ1-1, with 10 positions matching TRBD1. Trimming cost V 5 bases and J 5 bases; bases outside gene matches: 5. The CDR3 totals 14 residues. Germline V gives CDR1 LNHDA, CDR2 SQIVND (reference sequence). The CDR3 loop is CASSATGGETEAFF. The CDR3 nucleotides are TGTGCCAGTAGTGCGACAGGGGGCGAAACTGAAGCTTTCTTT.

This sequence joins TRBV2 and TRBJ2-7; TRBD1 aligns across 7 bases. The trim removed 2 bases at V and 0 bases at J, leaving 7 bases unmatched. The CDR3 length is 16 residues. Germline CDR1 reads SNHLY; CDR2 reads FYNNEI. The CDR3 DNA reads TGTGCCAGCAGTGAACCGGACAGGCCAAGCTCCTACGAGCAGTACTTC. Translated, it gives CASSEPDRPSSYEQYF.

J is TRBJ1-6 and V is TRBV18, with 9 bases aligning to TRBD1. J gave up 8 bases and V 5 bases, and 4 bases lay outside the gene matches. The CDR3 contains 14 residues. Germline CDR1 is KGHSH and CDR2 is LQKENI. CDR3 DNA sequence: TGTGCCAGCTCAGCCCGGGACAGGGATTCACCCCTCCACTTT. This gives the protein CASSARDRDSPLHF.

This chain uses TRBV11-2 with TRBJ1-1; D is possibly TRBD1 (6 bases). CDR1 and CDR2 (germline): SGHAT, FQNNGV. The V end lost 1 base, the J end lost 3 bases, and 21 bases lay between the germline ends. CDR3 length equals 18 residues. For the CDR3, the DNA is TGTGCCAGCAGCTTAGTGGGCAGGGGCCGGGCTTGGGACACTGAAGCTTTCTTT. This translates into CASSLVGRGRAWDTEAFF.

This clone was counted only a few times. The chain employs TRBV6-2 or TRBV6-3 and TRBJ2-2; no clear D. Trimming cost V 2 bases and J 4 bases, with 5 bases left between them. CDR3 length: 13 amino acids. Germline lookup yields CDR1 MNHEY and CDR2 SVGEGT. Written as DNA, the CDR3 is TGTGCCAGCAGTTACGAGGTCACCGGGGAGCTGTTTTTT. It encodes CASSYEVTGELFF.

The chain is built from TRBV18 and TRBJ1-4; D is perhaps TRBD1 (5 bases). CDR1 is KGHSH and CDR2 is LQKENI in the germline V gene. V was shortened by 3 bases and J by 13 bases, with 15 bases between the two germline ends. This CDR3 spans 13 amino acids. The CDR3 protein is CASSPGGYQGLFF. CDR3 sequence (DNA): TGTGCCAGCTCACCTGGCGGCTATCAGGGACTGTTTTTT.

The chain links TRBV5-1 to TRBJ1-1; the match to TRBD1 covers 7 bases. The CDR3 is 15 residues long. Germline values: CDR1 SGHRS, CDR2 YFSETQ. With V trimmed by 1 base and J by 1 base, 4 bases remained unmatched. The CDR3 region is CASSLRAGGNTEAFF. The CDR3 region has the DNA TGCGCCAGCAGCTTGCGGGCAGGGGGGAACACTGAAGCTTTCTTT.

V gene TRBV27 combines with J gene TRBJ1-2; perhaps TRBD1 as D (5 bases). Germline values: CDR1 MNHEY, CDR2 SMNVEV (reference sequence). This CDR3 has 13 amino acids. V was shortened by 5 bases and J by 8 bases, with 15 bases between the two germline ends. As DNA, the CDR3 is TGTGCCAGCAGTCGGGGGACCTCCGGCGGCTACACCTTC. This encodes CASSRGTSGGYTF.

The chain couples TRBV7-6 to TRBJ2-7; D may be TRBD2 (6 bases). Germline V gene sequence: CDR1 SGHVS, CDR2 FNYEAQ. V dropped 5 bases and J dropped 1 base, with 12 bases sitting between them. The CDR3 spans 14 residues. The CDR3 DNA follows: TGTGCCAGCAGCCTAGTGGAGGGGTCCTACGAGCAGTACTTC. It yields the protein CASSLVEGSYEQYF.

The V and J genes are TRBV28 and TRBJ1-5; no clear D. The germline V gene has CDR1 MDHEN and CDR2 SYDVKM. The CDR3 contains 14 residues. V was pared by 2 bases and J by 4 bases, with 9 bases between. The CDR3 DNA is TGTGCCAGCAGTTTAGTCAGTTTAAATCAGCCCCAGCATTTT. Protein: CASSLVSLNQPQHF.

The rearrangement joins TRBV7-2 to TRBJ1-2; maybe TRBD1 (6 bases). The CDR3 is 14 residues long. The ends were cut back, 5 bases at V and 7 bases at J, with 17 bases in the middle. Germline V gene data show CDR1 as SGHTA and CDR2 as FQGNSA. CDR3: CASSPSGQGIGYTF. The CDR3 DNA reads as TGTGCCAGCAGCCCCAGCGGCCAGGGGATTGGCTACACCTTC.

There are a few counts of this clone. The chain carries TRBV10-3 and TRBJ1-1; TRBD1 matches 9 bases. This CDR3 contains 16 residues. V lost 0 bases to trimming and J lost 6 bases; unmatched junction nucleotides: 8. Germline assignment: CDR1 ENHRY and CDR2 SYGVKD. CDR3 sequence reads: CAISESGTGLSAEAFF. The CDR3 DNA reads as TGTGCCATCAGTGAGTCCGGGACAGGGTTGTCGGCTGAAGCTTTCTTT.

V gene TRBV5-1 combines with J gene TRBJ2-5, with D unclear. This CDR3 spans 16 amino acids. Germline assignment: CDR1 SGHRS and CDR2 YFSETQ. V was clipped by 3 bases and J by 2 bases, with 17 bases between them. In DNA, the CDR3 is TGCGCCAGCAGCTCCCTCTATACGGGTCTGCAAGAGACCCAGTACTTC. Protein: CASSSLYTGLQETQYF.

The V call is TRBV7-2, the J call TRBJ1-4; TRBD1 is a possible D gene (5 bases). The germline V gene has CDR1 SGHTA and CDR2 FQGNSA. V was clipped by 4 bases and J by 4 bases, with 13 bases between them. This CDR3 has 15 amino acids. The CDR3 nucleotides are TGTGCCAGCAGCTCCGAAGGCAGGGATAATGAAAAACTGTTTTTT. Its protein product is CASSSEGRDNEKLFF.

On this clone: The sample contains more than one DNA sequence encoding this CDR3. The rearrangement joins TRBV7-3 to TRBJ2-2, with a weak D call TRBD2 (5 bases). Germline V gene data show CDR1 as SGHTA and CDR2 as FQGTGA. V was pared by 9 bases and J by 1 base, with 12 bases between. The CDR3 has 14 amino acids. The CDR3 DNA is TGTGCCAGTAGCCCCGGGGAGAACACCGGGGAGCTGTTTTTT. It encodes CASSPGENTGELFF.

This clone has just one count. CDR3 nucleotides: TGTGCCAGCAGTTACTTAGGGGGATCGACCTACGAGCAGTACTTC. Encoded protein: CASSYLGGSTYEQYF. The chain recombines TRBV6-6 with TRBJ2-7; maybe TRBD1 (6 bases). Looked up from germline, CDR1 is MNHNY and CDR2 is SVGAGI (reference sequence). Between the trimmed V and J ends, which lost 1 base and 2 bases, there was a span of 12 bases. This CDR3 has 15 residues.

This chain connects TRBV10-3 to TRBJ1-5; 9 nucleotides match TRBD1. Losses at the gene ends were 4 bases for V and 7 bases for J; bases not matched to a gene: 5. The CDR3 loop spans 14 amino acids. CDR1 is ENHRY, CDR2 SYGVKD, per germline. This CDR3 reads CAISGTGDRQPQHF. The DNA for the CDR3 is TGTGCCATCAGTGGGACAGGGGATAGGCAGCCCCAGCATTTT.

This clone was seen a few times. The chain links TRBV30 to TRBJ1-6; TRBD1 aligns across 10 bases. Germline CDR1 GTSNPN, CDR2 SVGIG (reference sequence). V was pared by 8 bases and J by 9 bases, with 10 bases of the junction left unmatched. The CDR3 is 14 residues long. CDR3 region: CARDRGDIGSPLHF. The CDR3 coding sequence is TGTGCCCGGGACAGGGGCGATATCGGTTCACCCCTCCACTTT.

The chain combines TRBV6-2 or TRBV6-3 with TRBJ1-5; 9 bases agree with TRBD1. Germline CDR1 and CDR2: MNHEY and SVGEGT. V dropped 6 bases and J dropped 3; count of bases not matched to a gene: 9. The CDR3 consists of 16 residues. The CDR3 region is CASSLRTGAINQPQHF. The CDR3 DNA sequence: TGTGCCAGCAGCTTAAGGACAGGGGCTATCAATCAGCCCCAGCATTTT.